The 17 T cell receptor beta chains below come from one sample, sequenced in a study of T cells in Graves' hyperthyroidism and ophthalmopathy. Researchers amplified the TCR beta CDR3 regions from RNA transcripts. During a first-round RT-PCR of the TCR CDR3, the HTBI primer set was used. One entry per CDR3 protein, called by TCRdb with MiXCR from the multiplex PCR reads. The data show around 700,000 distinct CDR3 sequences, roughly 20% seen once. The sequencing sample was made of blood. The receptor set was obtained from a woman aged 45-60 years with Graves' hyperthyroidism that later progressed to Graves' ophthalmopathy.

This clonotype was seen a few times. The chain couples TRBV6-2 or TRBV6-3 to TRBJ1-1; no definite D call. Trimming removed 2 bases at V and 4 bases at J, with 8 bases between. CDR3 length: 13 amino acids. Per the germline V gene, CDR1 is MNHEY and CDR2 is SVGEGT. CDR3 nucleotide sequence: TGTGCCAGCAGTTACGAGGGAGGCACTGAAGCTTTCTTT. Translated, it gives CASSYEGGTEAFF.

This clonotype was detected ten times or more. The chain carries TRBV6-1 and TRBJ1-1; possibly TRBD1 for D (6 bases). This CDR3 is built from 15 residues. Germline CDR1 is MNHNS and CDR2 is SASEGT. V was cut by 7 bases and J by 3 bases, with 18 bases left in between. The CDR3: CASNMGGARDTEAFF. The CDR3 DNA sequence: TGTGCCAGCAATATGGGGGGGGCCCGGGACACTGAAGCTTTCTTT.

This rearrangement joins TRBV13 to TRBJ2-7; no reliable D call. Germline assignment: CDR1 PRHDT and CDR2 FYEKMQ (reference sequence). The CDR3 totals 11 residues. V lost 4 bases and J lost 8, with 9 bases in between. The CDR3 is CASSSYSKQYF. Written as DNA, the CDR3 is TGTGCCAGCAGCTCTTACAGCAAGCAGTACTTC.

A note on this clonotype: Its ends do not fully match the called genes, so a read error is possible. The chain employs TRBV6-1 and TRBJ1-1; 9 nucleotides line up with TRBD1. Germline assignment: CDR1 MNHNS and CDR2 SASEGT. CDR3 length: 13 residues. The CDR3 region is CASSEFRTGDIVF. The CDR3 coding sequence is TGTGCCAGCAGTGAATTCCGGACAGGGGATATTGTCTTT.

This clonotype was observed a few times. V is TRBV29-1 and J is TRBJ2-3, with D perhaps assigned TRBD1 or TRBD2 (5 bases each). This CDR3 is built from 10 residues. CDR1 and CDR2 from the germline V gene are SQVTM and ANQGSEA. CDR3 sequence reads: CGGRTDTQYF. CDR3 coding DNA: TGCGGGGGTCGCACAGATACGCAGTATTTT.

Only one count was recorded for this clonotype. The chain carries TRBV7-9 and TRBJ2-1; 11 positions agree with TRBD2. The CDR3 is made up of 17 amino acids. The V segment lost 6 bases and the J segment 5 bases; nucleotides outside the gene matches: 12. CDR1 is SEHNR and CDR2 is FQNEAQ in the germline V gene (reference sequence). The CDR3 loop is CASRPQLAGAGHNEQFF. In DNA form, the CDR3 reads TGTGCCAGCAGACCCCAACTAGCGGGGGCCGGGCACAATGAGCAGTTCTTC. The full variable domain, completed using reference TRBV7-9 and TRBJ2-1, is DTGVSQNPRHKITKRGQNVTFRCDPISEHNRLYWYRQTLGQGPEFLTYFQNEAQLEKSRLLSDRFSAERPKGSFSTLEIQRTEQGDSAMYLCASRPQLAGAGHNEQFFGPGTRLTVL.

The CDR3: CASSPRTSGGPYNEQFF. In DNA, the CDR3 is TGTGCCAGCTCACCCCGGACTAGCGGGGGCCCCTACAATGAGCAGTTCTTC. This sequence joins TRBV18 and TRBJ2-1; TRBD2 aligns across 13 bases. With V trimmed by 3 bases and J by 2 bases, 4 bases remained unmatched. The CDR3 contains 17 residues. The germline V gene encodes CDR1 KGHSH and CDR2 LQKENI.

The table lists this clonotype with many counts. This chain connects TRBV3-1 to TRBJ1-1, with D perhaps TRBD1 (6 bases). This CDR3 has 14 residues. Per germline, CDR1 LGHDT and CDR2 YNNKEL (reference sequence). V was trimmed by 2 bases and J by 4 bases, leaving 11 bases between them. In nucleotides, the CDR3 is TGTGCCAGCAGCCAACACAGGGCAGGCACTGAAGCTTTCTTT. It is translated as CASSQHRAGTEAFF.

This clonotype appeared a few times. The chain combines TRBV27 with TRBJ2-3, with a tentative D call TRBD2 (6 bases). V shed 3 bases and J shed 2 bases, with 15 bases lying between them. CDR3 length equals 16 residues. From germline, CDR1 is MNHEY and CDR2 SMNVEV (reference sequence). The CDR3 DNA follows: TGTGCCAGCAGTTTGTCAGGACGGGGACTCACAGATACGCAGTATTTT. Translated: CASSLSGRGLTDTQYF.

This clonotype occurred a few times. The rearrangement links TRBV19 to TRBJ1-2, with 8 bases lining up with TRBD1. The CDR3 loop spans 17 amino acids. The V gene's germline CDR1 is LNHDA and CDR2 SQIVND (reference sequence). The J segment lost 6 bases and the V segment lost 6 bases, leaving 18 bases of the junction unmatched. The CDR3 spells CASSRSDRVPFRDGYTF. CDR3 nucleotide sequence: TGTGCCAGTAGCAGATCGGACAGGGTCCCTTTTCGGGATGGCTACACCTTC.

V and J are TRBV3-1 and TRBJ2-1; D is tentatively TRBD1 or TRBD2 (6 bases each). Trimming removed 8 bases from V and 9 bases from J, with 17 bases in between. Germline V gene lookup returns CDR1 LGHDT and CDR2 YNNKEL (reference sequence). This CDR3 contains 13 residues. As DNA, the CDR3 is TGTGCCAGCGACAAGAGGGGGGAAGGTGAGCAGTTCTTC. Amino acids: CASDKRGEGEQFF.

The chain carries TRBV14 and TRBJ1-3; D call uncertain. This CDR3 spans 18 amino acids. CDR1 and CDR2 (germline): SGHDN, FVKESK. V was cut by 1 base and J by 0 bases, with 16 bases left in between. The CDR3 DNA is TGTGCCAGCAGCCAAGCATTTGGCCGACCGAGCTCTGGAAACACCATATATTTT. This encodes CASSQAFGRPSSGNTIYF.

This clonotype was detected ten times or more. The chain joins TRBV27 to TRBJ1-1; TRBD1 agrees at 7 bases. The CDR3 has 14 residues. Trimming cost V 3 bases and J 4 bases; bases outside gene matches: 5. The germline V gene has CDR1 MNHEY and CDR2 SMNVEV (reference sequence). CDR3 in amino acids: CASSFSRGTTEAFF. CDR3 in DNA: TGTGCCAGCAGTTTTTCCAGGGGGACCACTGAAGCTTTCTTT.

This clonotype was picked up many times. This sequence joins TRBV5-5 and TRBJ2-2, with 7 bases that match TRBD1. Germline trimming cut 4 bases from V and 3 bases from J; bases unmatched to any gene: 6. The CDR3 is 15 amino acids. Germline CDR1 and CDR2: SGHKS and YYEKEE (reference sequence). CDR3: CASSPRQGDTGELFF. The CDR3 nucleotides are TGTGCCAGCAGCCCCCGGCAGGGGGACACCGGGGAGCTGTTTTTT. The variable domain in full, with the rest retrieved from reference TRBV5-5 and TRBJ2-2, is DAGVTQSPTHLIKTRGQQVTLRCSPISGHKSVSWYQQVLGQGPQFIFQYYEKEERGRGNFPDRFSARQFPNYSSELNVNALLLGDSALYLCASSPRQGDTGELFFGEGSRLTVL.

This chain connects TRBV13 to TRBJ2-1, with 11 bases that match TRBD2. The CDR3 length is 15 residues. The germline CDR1 and CDR2 sequences are PRHDT and FYEKMQ (reference sequence). Trimming removed 5 bases from V and 6 bases from J; junction bases left unmatched: 6. The DNA for the CDR3 is TGTGCCAGCAGCCGTAGCGGGGGGGCGGGCAATGAGCAGTTCTTC. Translating gives CASSRSGGAGNEQFF.

V is TRBV5-6 and J is TRBJ2-5; 10 positions agree with TRBD1. CDR1 is SGHDT and CDR2 is YYEEEE in the germline V gene. V was pared by 2 bases and J by 5 bases, with 9 bases of the junction left unmatched. The CDR3 covers 16 residues. The CDR3 sequence is CASSFRTGGPFETQYF. CDR3 sequence (DNA): TGTGCCAGCAGCTTTCGGACAGGGGGGCCGTTTGAGACCCAGTACTTC.

As to this clonotype: A read error may explain this, as a much larger clone is one base away. The chain carries TRBV3-1 and TRBJ2-3, with D unresolved. Germline CDR1 and CDR2: LGHDT and YNNKEL (reference sequence). The CDR3 has 14 residues. In DNA, the CDR3 is TGTGCCAACAGCCAAGCAAATTCCACAGATACGCAGTATTTT. Protein product: CANSQANSTDTQYF.